These 10 T cell receptor beta chains share one sample of origin, sequenced in a study of spatial heterogeneity in lung cancer. Study-level results: Tumor mutation count correlated with how many alpha and beta TCRs expanded intratumorally.

The sample's time point: sample taken at primary tumor resection. TCRdb re-called the 5' RACE reads through MiXCR, storing one row per CDR3 protein. In the table there are approximately 2,500 distinct CDR3 sequences, approximately 1.5% of which are singletons. Their recognized antigens are unknown. The specimen comprised lung tumor tissue, sampled at surgery. All receptors derive from a male donor with early-stage non-small cell lung cancer.

In its sample, this clonotype ranks as large. The gene calls are TRBV11-3 and TRBJ2-3; 11 positions match TRBD1. Germline V gene sequence: CDR1 SGHNT, CDR2 YENEEA. The CDR3 is made up of 16 amino acids. V shed 4 bases and J 3 bases; nucleotides not matched to a gene: 6. CDR3 protein: CASSSTGTGGTDTQYF. The CDR3 bases are TGTGCCAGCAGCTCCACCGGGACAGGGGGGACAGATACGCAGTATTTT.

This clonotype is termed medium-sized. This chain joins TRBV20-1 and TRBJ1-1, with 8 positions matching TRBD1. This CDR3 is 16 amino acids long. V gave up 0 bases and J gave up 3 bases; unmatched junction bases: 9. From germline, CDR1 is DFQATT and CDR2 SNEGSKA (reference sequence). The CDR3 here is CSARDSITGGYTEAFF. DNA of the CDR3: TGCAGTGCTAGAGATAGTATTACAGGGGGTTACACTGAAGCTTTCTTT.

By frequency in the sample, this clonotype is medium-sized. The J gene is TRBJ1-6, the V gene TRBV18, with D hard to call. V was trimmed by 6 bases and J by 7 bases, leaving 16 bases between them. The CDR3 spans 15 residues. From germline, CDR1 is KGHSH and CDR2 LQKENI. CDR3 protein: CASSLAGLSNSPLHF. CDR3 nucleotides: TGTGCCAGCTCCCTGGCGGGATTGTCGAATTCACCCCTCCACTTT.

This clonotype qualifies as medium-sized. V is TRBV29-1 and J is TRBJ2-3, with TRBD2 matching over 11 bases. Germline V lookup: CDR1 SQVTM, CDR2 ANQGSEA. After removal of 3 bases from V and 1 base from J, the junction contained 3 bases not matched to a gene. This CDR3 region has 15 residues. The CDR3 nucleotides read TGCAGCGTTGACGTGACTAGCGGGGGCACAGATACGCAGTATTTT. This translates into CSVDVTSGGTDTQYF.

By its share, this clonotype is medium-sized (0.01 to 0.1%). The chain recombines TRBV30 with TRBJ2-1; D unresolved. V was pared by 4 bases and J by 3 bases, with 10 bases between. In germline, CDR1 is GTSNPN, CDR2 SVGIG (reference sequence). This CDR3 spans 13 amino acids. The CDR3 spells CAWTTPLYNEQFF. The CDR3 DNA reads as TGTGCCTGGACGACACCGCTCTACAATGAGCAGTTCTTC.

This clonotype ranks as medium-sized (0.01 to 0.1%). The genes are TRBV7-2 and TRBJ2-5; D remains ambiguous. Germline CDR1 is SGHTA and CDR2 is FQGNSA. The germline V and J ends were trimmed by 0 bases and 5 bases, with 10 bases remaining between them. This CDR3 spans 14 amino acids. CDR3 residues: CASSLAGNGETQYF. CDR3 sequence (DNA): TGTGCCAGCAGCTTAGCAGGGAATGGGGAGACCCAGTACTTC. Full variable domain (remainder filled in from reference TRBV7-2 and TRBJ2-5): GAGVSQSPSNKVTEKGKDVELRCDPISGHTALYWYRQSLGQGLEFLIYFQGNSAPDKSGLPSDRFSAERTGGSVSTLTIQRTQQEDSAVYLCASSLAGNGETQYFGPGTRLLVL.

By its share, this clonotype is medium-sized. The rearrangement links TRBV6-6 to TRBJ1-5; TRBD1 might be the D (6 bases). The germline CDR1 and CDR2 sequences are MNHNY and SVGAGI (reference sequence). The CDR3 has 15 amino acids. The V and J ends lost 2 bases and 4 bases respectively, with 12 bases between them. DNA of the CDR3: TGTGCCAGCAGTTACGGGGGGGCGGGAAATCAGCCCCAGCATTTT. Protein: CASSYGGAGNQPQHF.

By sample fraction, this clonotype is medium-sized. The chain joins TRBV20-1 to TRBJ2-3; either TRBD1 or TRBD2 may fit D (5 bases each). Trimming stripped 5 bases from V and 2 bases from J, with 17 bases between. Germline V gives CDR1 DFQATT, CDR2 SNEGSKA (reference sequence). The CDR3 extends over 15 amino acids. CDR3 DNA sequence: TGCAGTGCTCCTAACTCGGGGCTGTTCACAGATACGCAGTATTTT. Encoded protein: CSAPNSGLFTDTQYF.

By share, this clonotype counts as medium-sized. The CDR3, as DNA: TGCAGTGCTAGTGGGCAGGGGGCAAGCAATCAGCCCCAGCATTTT. As protein: CSASGQGASNQPQHF. The chain employs TRBV20-1 and TRBJ1-5; 8 nucleotides match TRBD1. The CDR3 has 15 amino acids. The germline CDR1 and CDR2 sequences are DFQATT and SNEGSKA (reference sequence). The J segment lost 1 base and the V segment lost 3 bases, leaving 5 bases of the junction unmatched.

This clonotype is classed as medium-sized (0.01 to 0.1%). This chain uses TRBV9 with TRBJ1-5, with D tentatively TRBD1 (5 bases). CDR3 length equals 15 residues. Germline-derived CDR1 and CDR2 are SGDLS and YYNGEE. The V end was cut by 5 bases, the J end by 4 bases, with 16 bases between. The CDR3 nucleotides read TGTGCCAGCAGTGAGGGGCGAGCGGCGAATCAGCCCCAGCATTTT. This sequence encodes CASSEGRAANQPQHF.